The 19 T cell receptor beta chains below all came from one sample that was sequenced in a study of T cell changes during pregnancy in multiple sclerosis. Produced via immunoSEQ multiplex PCR; TCRdb's table is partial and in-frame only. This sample has approximately 90,000 clones, with approximately 90% found just once. This specimen was peripheral blood, taken in the first trimester of pregnancy. These receptors came from a female donor with multiple sclerosis, enrolled in a pregnancy study.

The genes are TRBV7-2 and TRBJ2-7; 11 bases are shared with TRBD2. Germline values: CDR1 SGHTA, CDR2 FQGNSA. The CDR3 spans 16 residues. J gave up 4 bases and V 2 bases, and 7 bases lay outside the gene matches. This CDR3 is CASSLTSGSTIYEQYF. For the CDR3, the DNA is TGTGCCAGCAGCTTAACTAGCGGGAGTACAATATACGAGCAGTACTTC.

The V and J genes are TRBV19 and TRBJ2-6; D perhaps matches TRBD2 (5 bases). This CDR3 contains 12 residues. Trimming pared 5 bases from V and 16 bases from J, leaving 15 bases between. The V gene's germline CDR1 is LNHDA and CDR2 SQIVND (reference sequence). CDR3 sequence (DNA): TGTGCCAGTAGTCTAGGACTGGGTGGTCTGACTTTC. It encodes CASSLGLGGLTF.

Comment on this clone: The junction and the germline gene differ at one end; a read error may be behind it. V usage is TRBV7-2 and J usage is TRBJ2-7, with D possibly TRBD1 on 6 matching bases. The germline V gene encodes CDR1 SGHTA and CDR2 FQGNSA. This CDR3 spans 14 amino acids. CDR3 region: CASSLYRQDYEPYF. The CDR3 region has the DNA TGTGCCAGCAGCTTATATCGACAGGATTACGAGCCGTACTTC.

The rearrangement uses TRBV19 and TRBJ2-7, with unresolved D. Germline CDR1 reads LNHDA; CDR2 reads SQIVND (reference sequence). V was clipped by 5 bases and J by 2 bases, with 10 bases between them. The length of the CDR3 is 13 residues. The CDR3 reads CASSGPNPYEQYF. CDR3 nucleotides: TGTGCCAGTAGTGGCCCCAATCCCTACGAGCAGTACTTC. The full variable domain, its missing parts supplied by reference TRBV19 and TRBJ2-7, is DGGITQSPKYLFRKEGQNVTLSCEQNLNHDAMYWYRQDPGQGLRLIYYSQIVNDFQKGDIAEGYSVSREKKESFPLTVTSAQKNPTAFYLCASSGPNPYEQYFGPGTRLTVT.

This clone occurred once. The chain combines TRBV9 with TRBJ2-6, with TRBD1 matching 9 bases. With V trimmed by 4 bases and J by 2 bases, 16 bases remained unmatched. Germline V gene data show CDR1 as SGDLS and CDR2 as YYNGEE. The CDR3 length is 20 residues. DNA of the CDR3: TGTGCCAGCAGCCCCCACCTATCGTCCGGGACAGGGACTGGGGCCAACGTCCTGACTTTC. Residues: CASSPHLSSGTGTGANVLTF.

This clone was detected only once. The chain recombines TRBV28 with TRBJ2-2; D possibly corresponds to TRBD2 (7 bases). Per the germline V gene, CDR1 is MDHEN and CDR2 is SYDVKM. Deletions cut 2 bases from V and 3 bases from J, with 10 bases between. The CDR3 contains 15 residues. CDR3 sequence (DNA): TGTGCCAGCAGTTTAGGGGGGGCCGACACCGGGGAGCTGTTTTTT. Translated, it gives CASSLGGADTGELFF.

V and J are TRBV19 and TRBJ2-7, with 7 bases matching TRBD1. CDR1 is LNHDA and CDR2 is SQIVND in the germline V gene (reference sequence). The CDR3 is 14 amino acids. The trim removed 5 bases at V and 3 bases at J, leaving 7 bases unmatched. The CDR3 reads CASSATGRDYEQYF. The CDR3 region has the DNA TGTGCCAGTAGTGCGACAGGGAGAGACTACGAGCAGTACTTC.

The rearrangement joins TRBV27 to TRBJ2-5, with 7 bases fitting TRBD1. The V and J ends lost 3 bases and 2 bases, in that order; junction bases with no gene match: 6. The CDR3 has 15 residues. The germline CDR1 and CDR2 sequences are MNHEY and SMNVEV (reference sequence). The CDR3 protein is CASSLVPGQQETQYF. CDR3 sequence (DNA): TGTGCCAGCAGTTTGGTTCCGGGACAGCAAGAGACCCAGTACTTC.

The table lists this clone with a count of one. The rearrangement uses TRBV6-9 and TRBJ2-7; TRBD2 matches 10 bases. The CDR3 length is 16 residues. Germline V gene sequence: CDR1 MNHGY, CDR2 SVAAGI. With V trimmed by 2 bases and J by 4 bases, 8 bases remained unmatched. CDR3 amino acids: CASSYVGAGGTYEQYF. The CDR3 DNA sequence: TGTGCCAGCAGTTATGTAGGAGCGGGGGGGACATACGAGCAGTACTTC.

The J gene is TRBJ1-5, the V gene TRBV28, with TRBD1 matching over 9 bases. The germline V gene encodes CDR1 MDHEN and CDR2 SYDVKM. With V trimmed by 5 bases and J by 2 bases, 4 bases remained unmatched. The CDR3 totals 15 residues. CDR3 sequence reads: CASSPRTGGNQPQHF. In DNA form, the CDR3 reads TGTGCCAGCAGTCCCCGGACAGGGGGCAATCAGCCCCAGCATTTT.

This chain joins TRBV30 and TRBJ2-5, with 8 bases lining up with TRBD1. Trimming took 3 bases from V and 5 from J; bases not matched to a gene: 17. The CDR3 has 17 residues. The germline CDR1 and CDR2 sequences are GTSNPN and SVGIG (reference sequence). The CDR3 DNA is TGTGCCTGGAGGAGCGGCAGGGGGCGTTCTTTTTGGGAGACCCAGTACTTC. It codes for CAWRSGRGRSFWETQYF.

The chain has TRBV10-3 and TRBJ1-1; 7 positions agree with TRBD1. CDR1 ENHRY and CDR2 SYGVKD come from the germline V gene. This CDR3 contains 12 residues. With 0 bases clipped from V and 11 bases from J, the junction kept 3 bases outside the gene matches. The CDR3: CAISESGGLAFF. In DNA, the CDR3 is TGTGCCATCAGTGAGTCAGGGGGCTTGGCTTTCTTT.

The CDR3 DNA is TGTGCCAGCAGCCCAGGACAGGGTTCGAGCAATCAGCCCCAGCATTTT. This encodes CASSPGQGSSNQPQHF. The V call is TRBV7-9, the J call TRBJ1-5; 8 bases match TRBD1. With 5 bases clipped from V and 1 base from J, the junction kept 7 bases outside the gene matches. Germline V gives CDR1 SEHNR, CDR2 FQNEAQ (reference sequence). The CDR3 loop spans 16 amino acids.

A single count supports this clone. This chain connects TRBV30 to TRBJ2-5; 8 bases match TRBD2. This CDR3 spans 16 amino acids. With V trimmed by 3 bases and J by 2 bases, 11 bases remained unmatched. Germline CDR1 reads GTSNPN; CDR2 reads SVGIG (reference sequence). The CDR3 spells CAWSAFLAGGQETQYF. CDR3 nucleotide sequence: TGTGCCTGGAGCGCCTTTTTGGCGGGGGGTCAAGAGACCCAGTACTTC.

The chain combines TRBV27 with TRBJ2-1; TRBD2 agrees at 7 bases. The CDR3 loop spans 14 amino acids. CDR1 is MNHEY, CDR2 SMNVEV, per germline (reference sequence). Unmatched junction bases numbered 6, after V lost 8 bases and J lost 2 bases. The CDR3, as DNA: TGTGCCAGCTGGGCTAGCGGTACCTACAATGAGCAGTTCTTC. This gives the protein CASWASGTYNEQFF.

This clone is a singleton in its sample. The rearrangement joins TRBV4-2 to TRBJ1-5; 11 bases agree with TRBD1. The CDR3 runs to 18 residues. CDR1 LGHNA and CDR2 YNFKEQ come from the germline V gene. J lost 0 bases, V lost 4 bases, and 8 bases had no gene match. CDR3 DNA sequence: TGTGCCAGCAGCCTCGTCCCGGGACAGGGGGGTAGCAATCAGCCCCAGCATTTT. It yields the protein CASSLVPGQGGSNQPQHF.

V and J are TRBV5-4 and TRBJ2-5; D call uncertain. The CDR3 totals 13 residues. Germline assignment: CDR1 SGHNT and CDR2 YYREEE (reference sequence). Trimming removed 0 bases from V and 3 bases from J, with 6 bases in between. The CDR3 protein is CASSLDQEETQYF. CDR3 DNA sequence: TGTGCCAGCAGCTTGGACCAGGAAGAGACCCAGTACTTC.

This clone was recorded once. This sequence joins TRBV19 and TRBJ1-1, with D perhaps TRBD1 (5 bases). Germline V gives CDR1 LNHDA, CDR2 SQIVND (reference sequence). This CDR3 comprises 13 residues. The V and J ends lost 9 bases and 4 bases respectively, with 15 bases between them. CDR3 protein: CASLFGGATEAFF. CDR3 bases: TGTGCCAGCCTCTTCGGTGGGGCCACTGAAGCTTTCTTT.

The chain couples TRBV5-6 to TRBJ1-1; TRBD1 matches at 8 bases. Germline CDR1 SGHDT, CDR2 YYEEEE. CDR3 length equals 14 residues. V dropped 3 bases and J dropped 1; count of bases not matched to a gene: 2. CDR3 in amino acids: CASSYGTGNTEAFF. Written as DNA, the CDR3 is TGTGCCAGCAGCTACGGGACAGGGAACACTGAAGCTTTCTTT.